The 15 T cell receptor beta chains presented below share a single source sample, sequenced in a study of identical twins. TCRdb reanalysed the 5' RACE reads using MiXCR and keeps one entry per CDR3 protein. The repertoire holds 500,000 to 550,000 distinct CDR3 sequences, with less than 25% as singletons. These records were also assigned to another study, of T cells expressing NK-cell markers.

The sequencing input was CD4+ T cells sorted from blood. These receptors were obtained from a woman younger than 30 in good health.

This clonotype was detected a few times. The chain employs TRBV5-1 and TRBJ2-7; 10 bases are shared with TRBD2. Per germline, CDR1 SGHRS and CDR2 YFSETQ. This CDR3 spans 16 amino acids. Trimming at V came to 3 bases and at J to 8 bases, leaving 14 bases not matched to a gene. This CDR3 reads CASSSHLAGASPKQYF. The DNA for the CDR3 is TGCGCCAGCAGCTCCCATCTAGCGGGAGCGTCCCCGAAGCAGTACTTC.

CDR3 DNA sequence: TGTGCCAGCAGCTTGTTCATCCGGGACAGGAGGAACGCGAACACCGGGGAGCTGTTTTTT. Its translation: CASSLFIRDRRNANTGELFF. This chain joins TRBV11-2 and TRBJ2-2; TRBD1 agrees at 8 bases. After removal of 3 bases from V and 0 bases from J, the junction contained 15 bases not matched to a gene. CDR3 length equals 20 residues. Germline V gene sequence: CDR1 SGHAT, CDR2 FQNNGV.

V and J are TRBV20-1 and TRBJ2-7; D remains ambiguous. CDR3 length equals 13 residues. The V end was cut by 3 bases, the J end by 0 bases, with 9 bases between. Germline V CDR1 and CDR2: DFQATT, SNEGSKA (reference sequence). The CDR3 region has the DNA TGCAGTGCTAGGAGGCCCCACTCCTACGAGCAGTACTTC. It translates to CSARRPHSYEQYF.

This clonotype was seen many times. The genes are TRBV10-1 and TRBJ2-2; a weak D match, TRBD2 (6 bases). CDR1 WNHNN and CDR2 SYGVQD come from the germline V gene (reference sequence). Trimming shortened V by 4 bases and J by 4 bases, and 10 bases separated the two germline ends. CDR3 length: 14 residues. This CDR3 reads CASSVLRGTGELFF. The CDR3 DNA sequence: TGCGCCAGCAGTGTTTTGCGGGGCACCGGGGAGCTGTTTTTT.

This clonotype was recorded a few times. The chain couples TRBV6-1 to TRBJ1-5; 9 bases line up with TRBD1. Germline V gene lookup returns CDR1 MNHNS and CDR2 SASEGT. The CDR3 loop spans 15 amino acids. V lost 7 bases to trimming and J lost 5 bases; unmatched junction nucleotides: 9. The DNA of the CDR3 is TGTGCCAGCAAGTCCACAGGGGGCCTTCATCAGCCCCAGCATTTT. This gives the protein CASKSTGGLHQPQHF.

This clonotype was seen a few times. CDR3 bases: TGTGCCAGCAGCCAAACTAGCGCTCTCTACAATGAGCAGTTCTTC. Its translation: CASSQTSALYNEQFF. The V gene is TRBV14, the J gene TRBJ2-1; TRBD2 aligns across 7 bases. Germline trimming cut 2 bases from V and 3 bases from J; bases unmatched to any gene: 4. This CDR3 is built from 15 residues. Germline values: CDR1 SGHDN, CDR2 FVKESK.

The chain carries TRBV20-1 and TRBJ2-1, with 7 bases lining up with TRBD2. The length of the CDR3 is 15 residues. Trimming at V came to 0 bases and at J to 8 bases, leaving 10 bases not matched to a gene. Germline V gives CDR1 DFQATT, CDR2 SNEGSKA (reference sequence). The CDR3 region has the DNA TGCAGTGCTAGAGATGCAACGGGAGGAGGTGATGAGCAGTTCTTC. Amino acid sequence: CSARDATGGGDEQFF.

V is TRBV4-3 and J is TRBJ1-1; no definite D call. The CDR3 covers 14 residues. Germline CDR1 is LGHNA and CDR2 is YSLEER. V lost 0 bases and J 4 bases, leaving 9 bases between the germline ends. The CDR3 reads CASSQDGGGTEAFF. CDR3 DNA: TGCGCCAGCAGCCAAGATGGAGGTGGCACTGAAGCTTTCTTT.

CDR3 protein: CATSSGSSSYNEQFF. CDR3 bases: TGTGCCACCAGCAGTGGGTCGAGCTCCTACAATGAGCAGTTCTTC. The rearrangement joins TRBV15 to TRBJ2-1, with D unclear. Trimming removed 3 bases from V and 0 bases from J, with 9 bases in between. This CDR3 has 15 residues. CDR1 LNHNV and CDR2 YYDKDF come from the germline V gene (reference sequence).

Only a few counts were recorded for this clonotype. This sequence joins TRBV7-8 and TRBJ1-3; no reliable D call. The CDR3 length is 13 residues. Germline assignment: CDR1 SGHVS and CDR2 FQNEAQ. V lost 3 bases and J lost 3, with 6 bases in between. This chain's CDR3 is CASSFTSGNTIYF. The CDR3 region has the DNA TGTGCCAGCAGCTTCACTAGTGGAAACACCATATATTTT.

The chain uses TRBV20-1 and TRBJ2-3; 7 bases fit TRBD2. V trimming: 6 bases; J trimming: 0 bases; junction bases outside the gene matches: 6. The V gene's germline CDR1 is DFQATT and CDR2 SNEGSKA (reference sequence). The CDR3 is 14 amino acids. CDR3 in amino acids: CSATGGSSTDTQYF. The CDR3 DNA reads TGCAGTGCAACGGGGGGTTCTAGCACAGATACGCAGTATTTT.

The J gene is TRBJ1-1, the V gene TRBV20-1; no clear D. This CDR3 spans 11 amino acids. The germline V and J ends were trimmed by 7 bases and 1 base, with 7 bases remaining between them. In germline, CDR1 is DFQATT, CDR2 SNEGSKA (reference sequence). The DNA for the CDR3 is TGCAGTGTTCACCGGAACACTGAAGCTTTCTTT. Protein product: CSVHRNTEAFF.

The rearrangement joins TRBV10-1 to TRBJ2-1; TRBD2 matches 8 bases. The CDR3 loop spans 14 amino acids. V dropped 6 bases and J dropped 2; count of bases not matched to a gene: 3. The V gene's germline CDR1 is WNHNN and CDR2 SYGVQD (reference sequence). The CDR3 DNA is TGCGCCAGCAGCCATAGCGGGACCTACAATGAGCAGTTCTTC. Protein: CASSHSGTYNEQFF.

The chain carries TRBV20-1 and TRBJ2-1, with 11 bases lining up with TRBD2. V shed 4 bases and J 7 bases; nucleotides not matched to a gene: 9. CDR1 and CDR2 (germline): DFQATT, SNEGSKA (reference sequence). The CDR3 totals 15 residues. The CDR3 region has the DNA TGCAGTGCTAAAACCGGGACTAGCGGCAAGAATGAGCAGTTCTTC. This sequence encodes CSAKTGTSGKNEQFF.

The CDR3 is CASTWTGGGYTF. CDR3 nucleotide sequence: TGTGCCAGCACCTGGACAGGGGGTGGCTACACCTTC. V and J are TRBV12-3 or TRBV12-4 and TRBJ1-2; 10 bases map to TRBD1. J lost 7 bases, V lost 7 bases, and 3 bases had no gene match. The CDR3 length is 12 residues.